A selection of T cell receptor beta chains follows, all from one sample in a study of T cells in Graves' hyperthyroidism and ophthalmopathy. From the multiplex PCR reads, TCRdb called clonotypes with MiXCR, one entry per CDR3 protein. This sample carries some 650,000 distinct CDR3 sequences, roughly 15% of them seen once, and the ten largest clones take around 3.5%. The sequencing input was blood. The origin of the receptors is a woman aged 40-49 years with Graves' ophthalmopathy. CDR3s leave out the opening cysteine and the closing phenylalanine or tryptophan. Each record gives: J gene, V gene, CDR3 protein.

J: TRBJ2-7; V: TRBV29-1; CDR3: SGLTVSYEQY
J: TRBJ2-1; V: TRBV5-4; CDR3: ASSPPGGSGPYNEQF
J: TRBJ1-2; V: TRBV20-1; CDR3: SARVLDRGIYGYT
J: TRBJ2-1; V: TRBV25-1; CDR3: AGSAPHTSGTPRFSYNEQF
J: TRBJ2-6; V: TRBV7-9; CDR3: ASSPWGGFGQPHSGANVLT
J: TRBJ1-3; V: TRBV10-3; CDR3: AIGTDLFSGNTIY
J: TRBJ1-5; V: TRBV12-3/TRBV12-4; CDR3: ASSQYLDSYSNQPQH
J: TRBJ2-5; V: TRBV20-1; CDR3: SAATAQETQY
J: TRBJ2-3; V: TRBV18; CDR3: ASSPQMKTDTQY
J: TRBJ2-1; V: TRBV7-9; CDR3: ASSLGGRANNEQF
J: TRBJ2-7; V: TRBV20-1; CDR3: SAKTGGYSYEQY
J: TRBJ1-4; V: TRBV6-1; CDR3: ASSRGGAREKLF
J: TRBJ1-1; V: TRBV28; CDR3: ASSFATLNTEAF
J: TRBJ2-2; V: TRBV20-1; CDR3: SARSEGGLFTGELF
J: TRBJ2-7; V: TRBV4-1; CDR3: ASSPDGSSGTFEQY
J: TRBJ2-5; V: TRBV5-8; CDR3: ASSLARDRAGETQY
J: TRBJ2-7; V: TRBV12-3/TRBV12-4; CDR3: ASSFQGVPPYEQY
J: TRBJ1-4; V: TRBV28; CDR3: ASTTGSAANEKLF
J: TRBJ2-7; V: TRBV5-1; CDR3: ASSLGQTTYEQY
J: TRBJ1-5; V: TRBV2; CDR3: ASTRTTNQPQH
J: TRBJ2-3; V: TRBV3-1; CDR3: ASSQESNLAGRSTDTQY
J: TRBJ2-5; V: TRBV4-2; CDR3: ASSHVLAGGGTEETQY
J: TRBJ2-5; V: TRBV20-1; CDR3: SARRTGTNGETQY
J: TRBJ2-3; V: TRBV6-1; CDR3: ASSKGLAGSTDTQY
J: TRBJ2-2; V: TRBV6-1; CDR3: ASSKIQWATGELF
J: TRBJ2-1; V: TRBV10-3; CDR3: AISDPGQGLIGYNEQF
J: TRBJ1-5; V: TRBV12-3/TRBV12-4; CDR3: ASRLQTGGFEPQH
J: TRBJ1-3; V: TRBV6-5; CDR3: ASSYGGTRYSGNTIY
J: TRBJ1-1; V: TRBV11-2; CDR3: ASSLGQGVRLGSEAF
J: TRBJ1-1; V: TRBV3-1; CDR3: ASSQDRGTEAF
J: TRBJ1-4; V: TRBV7-9; CDR3: ASSLGGLDSGDEKLF
J: TRBJ1-5; V: TRBV30; CDR3: ACSGGSGTQPQH
J: TRBJ2-7; V: TRBV6-1; CDR3: ASSEGGTASYEQY
J: TRBJ2-1; V: TRBV6-1; CDR3: ASRTGTSGSIPSYNEQF
J: TRBJ2-7; V: TRBV20-1; CDR3: SVTGTSGYEQY
J: TRBJ2-7; V: TRBV20-1; CDR3: SARHSGQGLAAYEQY
J: TRBJ1-5; V: TRBV20-1; CDR3: SATQRLSNQPQH
J: TRBJ2-1; V: TRBV28; CDR3: ASSFSGTGGLNEQF
J: TRBJ1-1; V: TRBV12-3/TRBV12-4; CDR3: ASSYPGQEAF
J: TRBJ2-7; V: TRBV10-3; CDR3: AISESQSGKAGEQY
J: TRBJ1-4; V: TRBV2; CDR3: ASSAGAREKLF
J: TRBJ1-5; V: TRBV12-3/TRBV12-4; CDR3: ASSSGAPNVQPQH
J: TRBJ2-1; V: TRBV2; CDR3: ASSPEGANYNEQF
J: TRBJ1-1; V: TRBV28; CDR3: ASSRSFGDTEAF
J: TRBJ1-4; V: TRBV12-3/TRBV12-4; CDR3: ASRGQGWANEKLF
J: TRBJ2-2; V: TRBV7-3; CDR3: ASSLKTPTGELF
J: TRBJ2-7; V: TRBV7-9; CDR3: ASSRRGQENYEQY
J: TRBJ1-2; V: TRBV20-1; CDR3: SANAGGYGYT
J: TRBJ2-3; V: TRBV28; CDR3: ASSSNRGPDTQY
J: TRBJ1-1; V: TRBV7-8; CDR3: ASSLVSKGMNTEAF
J: TRBJ2-1; V: TRBV18; CDR3: ASSSGLNEQF
J: TRBJ1-6; V: TRBV5-1; CDR3: ASSSDSYNSPLH
J: TRBJ1-2; V: TRBV20-1; CDR3: SAARGGVGGYT
J: TRBJ2-5; V: TRBV2; CDR3: ASRRETVQETQY
J: TRBJ2-3; V: TRBV28; CDR3: ASSPLTGASTDTQY
J: TRBJ2-5; V: TRBV3-1; CDR3: ASSQGRGEFQETQY
J: TRBJ1-1; V: TRBV14; CDR3: ASGQQRGTEAF